The 8 T cell receptor beta chains given below trace back to one sample, sequenced in a study of shared clonotypes between healthy human individuals. Using immunoSEQ multiplex PCR, the repertoire was profiled, and TCRdb retains in-frame clones only, with some absent. The repertoire holds millions of clones, 90% to 95% seen once, with roughly 0.15% in the top ten. Sequenced input: naive CD4+ T cells sorted from blood. Regarding subset: CD45RA+ positively selected. These receptors all come from a man aged 18 to 30 in good health.

V is TRBV30 and J is TRBJ2-5, with 12 bases aligning to TRBD2. This CDR3 spans 18 amino acids. Germline trimming cut 3 bases from V and 3 bases from J; bases unmatched to any gene: 14. CDR1 and CDR2 (germline): GTSNPN, SVGIG (reference sequence). The CDR3 nucleotides read TGTGCCTGGAGCCGGGGGCGGACTAGCGGGAAAGTTAAAGAGACCCAGTACTTC. Translated: CAWSRGRTSGKVKETQYF.

The table lists this clone with a count of one. V and J are TRBV18 and TRBJ1-2; no firm D call. The germline V gene encodes CDR1 KGHSH and CDR2 LQKENI. The germline V and J ends were trimmed by 1 base and 6 bases, with 9 bases remaining between them. The length of the CDR3 is 13 residues. In DNA form, the CDR3 reads TGTGCCAGCTCACCACGGTCAGAGGATGGCTACACCTTC. Translated: CASSPRSEDGYTF.

The rearrangement links TRBV2 to TRBJ2-3; 13 bases match TRBD2. The CDR3 runs to 16 residues. Trimming took 4 bases from V and 4 from J; bases not matched to a gene: 5. CDR1 SNHLY and CDR2 FYNNEI come from the germline V gene. CDR3 region: CASSGLTSGGSDTQYF. The CDR3 DNA follows: TGTGCCAGCAGTGGTTTGACTAGCGGGGGGTCAGATACGCAGTATTTT.

The chain is built from TRBV15 and TRBJ2-6; D not certain. This CDR3 contains 15 residues. Germline V gives CDR1 LNHNV, CDR2 YYDKDF (reference sequence). V was pared by 4 bases and J by 4 bases, with 11 bases between. CDR3 sequence: CATSTITTGANVLTF. CDR3 in DNA: TGTGCCACCAGCACCATCACCACCGGGGCCAACGTCCTGACTTTC.

V and J are TRBV5-8 and TRBJ2-2; D might be TRBD1 (5 bases). V dropped 10 bases and J dropped 0 bases, with 16 bases sitting between them. There are 15 residues in the CDR3. Germline V gene sequence: CDR1 SGHTS, CDR2 YDEGEE. CDR3 coding DNA: TGTGCCCTTTGGGCAGGGCACTCGAACACCGGGGAGCTGTTTTTT. Amino acid sequence: CALWAGHSNTGELFF.

The V gene is TRBV14, the J gene TRBJ2-3; D may be TRBD1 or TRBD2 (5 bases each). Between the trimmed V and J ends, which lost 5 bases and 3 bases, there was a span of 18 bases. The CDR3 extends over 16 amino acids. CDR1 is SGHDN and CDR2 is FVKESK in the germline V gene. In nucleotides, the CDR3 is TGTGCCAGCAGCGAACGTCCGGGGCCGGGGACAGATACGCAGTATTTT. Translated, it gives CASSERPGPGTDTQYF.

Concerning this clone itself: Within the sample, other DNA sequences also encode this same CDR3. The chain links TRBV14 to TRBJ2-2; D is possibly TRBD1 (5 bases). This CDR3 is built from 13 residues. V was pared by 4 bases and J by 4 bases, with 7 bases between. CDR1 is SGHDN, CDR2 FVKESK, per germline. The chain's CDR3 is CASSPQGTGELFF. CDR3 bases: TGTGCCAGCAGCCCTCAGGGCACCGGGGAGCTGTTTTTT.

This chain links TRBV7-2 with TRBJ2-5, with 7 bases fitting TRBD1. J was trimmed by 5 bases and V by 5 bases; bases with no gene match: 11. Per germline, CDR1 SGHTA and CDR2 FQGNSA. This CDR3 region has 15 residues. In DNA, the CDR3 is TGTGCCAGCAGCCAAAGCCGGGCCAGGGGGGAGACCCAGTACTTC. It specifies CASSQSRARGETQYF. The complete variable domain, with remaining parts taken from reference TRBV7-2 and TRBJ2-5, reads GAGVSQSPSNKVTEKGKDVELRCDPISGHTALYWYRQSLGQGLEFLIYFQGNSAPDKSGLPSDRFSAERTGGSVSTLTIQRTQQEDSAVYLCASSQSRARGETQYFGPGTRLLVL.